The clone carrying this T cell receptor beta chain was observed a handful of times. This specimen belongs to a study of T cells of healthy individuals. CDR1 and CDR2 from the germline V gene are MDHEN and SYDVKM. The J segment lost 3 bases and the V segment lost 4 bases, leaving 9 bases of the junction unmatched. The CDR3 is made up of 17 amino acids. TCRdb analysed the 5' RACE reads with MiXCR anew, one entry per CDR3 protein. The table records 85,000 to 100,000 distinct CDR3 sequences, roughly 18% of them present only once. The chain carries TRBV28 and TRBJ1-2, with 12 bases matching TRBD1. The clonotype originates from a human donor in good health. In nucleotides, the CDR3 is TGTGCCAGCAGTTCCGGGACAGGGGGCGGTTTTCACTATGGCTACACCTTC. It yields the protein CASSSGTGGGFHYGYTF.